Below are 15 T cell receptor beta chains sequenced from a single sample in a study of beta chain features in type 1 diabetes. Expressed TCRB transcripts were sequenced, since all the RNA that had been isolated was reverse transcribed. Profiled with immunoSEQ multiplex PCR; TCRdb holds only in-frame clones, not every one. The profile shows some 240,000 clones, approximately 11% of them singletons. The sequenced sample consisted of central memory CD4+ T cells from blood. These TCRs come from a man aged 18 to 30 in good health.

This clone occurred many times. This rearrangement joins TRBV30 to TRBJ2-4, with 10 bases matching TRBD1. This CDR3 spans 15 amino acids. The germline V gene has CDR1 GTSNPN and CDR2 SVGIG (reference sequence). The trim removed 1 base at V and 7 bases at J, leaving 7 bases unmatched. CDR3 protein: CAWSGRQGAPNIQYF. The CDR3 DNA reads as TGTGCCTGGAGTGGTCGACAGGGGGCGCCGAACATTCAGTACTTC.

This chain joins TRBV6-5 and TRBJ1-4, with D unresolved. In germline, CDR1 is MNHEY, CDR2 SVGAGI. The V end was cut by 6 bases, the J end by 5 bases, with 10 bases between. The CDR3 has 13 residues. CDR3 amino acids: CASRGRWNEKLFF. CDR3 DNA sequence: TGTGCCAGCAGGGGTCGTTGGAATGAAAAACTGTTTTTT.

This clone was seen more than once but under ten times. J is TRBJ2-5 and V is TRBV15; D not certain. The closer fit of TRBJ2-7 to the DNA end suggests the J call may be wrong. The CDR3 has 15 amino acids. Germline lookup yields CDR1 LNHNV and CDR2 YYDKDF (reference sequence). The CDR3 DNA reads TGTGCCACCAGCAGAGATCCACATGGGTCCTACGAGCAGTACTTC. As protein: CATSRDPHGSYEQYF.

This clone has more than one count but fewer than ten. The V call is TRBV6-5, the J call TRBJ1-3; TRBD1 matches at 7 bases. The germline V gene has CDR1 MNHEY and CDR2 SVGAGI. The CDR3 contains 15 residues. V was pared by 5 bases and J by 4 bases, with 8 bases of the junction left unmatched. The CDR3 reads CASSPGQVSGNTIYF. The CDR3 region has the DNA TGTGCCAGCAGTCCCGGACAGGTTTCAGGAAACACCATATATTTT.

A word on this clone: A much larger clonotype is one base distant, so this may be a read error. The chain uses TRBV2 and TRBJ2-1; the match to TRBD2 covers 12 bases. The germline CDR1 and CDR2 sequences are SNHLY and FYNNEI. The CDR3 runs 12 residues. V lost 4 bases and J lost 12; bases outside the gene matches: 1. The CDR3 DNA reads as TGTGCCAGCAGTGCTAGCGGGGGGGGGCAGTTCTTC. This gives the protein CASSASGGGQFF.

The genes are TRBV5-6 and TRBJ1-2; perhaps TRBD1 as D (5 bases). The germline V gene has CDR1 SGHDT and CDR2 YYEEEE. The length of the CDR3 is 15 residues. Trimming pared 4 bases from V and 2 bases from J, leaving 15 bases between. The CDR3 protein is CASSPHAGRNYGYTF. The CDR3 DNA is TGTGCCAGCAGCCCCCATGCAGGGAGGAACTATGGCTACACCTTC.

This clone came up many times. The same CDR3 is also encoded by other DNA sequences in this sample. This chain connects TRBV7-8 to TRBJ2-2, with 8 bases that match TRBD1. CDR1 is SGHVS and CDR2 is FQNEAQ in the germline V gene. The trim removed 5 bases at V and 7 bases at J, leaving 9 bases unmatched. This CDR3 contains 15 residues. CDR3: CASSHQDRGSGELFF. CDR3 DNA: TGTGCCAGCAGCCACCAAGACAGGGGAAGCGGGGAGCTGTTTTTT.

The table lists this clone with many counts. V gene TRBV28 combines with J gene TRBJ2-1; 10 bases map to TRBD2. The CDR3 loop spans 18 amino acids. Germline assignment: CDR1 MDHEN and CDR2 SYDVKM. J was trimmed by 0 bases and V by 3 bases; bases with no gene match: 8. The CDR3 DNA sequence: TGTGCCAGCAGTTTGCGTCGAACTAGCGGGAACTCCTACAATGAGCAGTTCTTC. This encodes CASSLRRTSGNSYNEQFF.

This clone was recorded at least ten times. The chain recombines TRBV5-4 with TRBJ2-1, with 8 nucleotides matching TRBD2. The CDR3 spans 14 residues. With 4 bases clipped from V and 14 bases from J, the junction kept 14 bases outside the gene matches. CDR1 and CDR2 from the germline V gene are SGHNT and YYREEE (reference sequence). The CDR3 protein is CASSTDPGGPNEFF. CDR3 coding DNA: TGTGCCAGCAGCACAGACCCGGGAGGGCCTAATGAGTTCTTC.

V gene TRBV9 combines with J gene TRBJ1-1; no definite D call. The CDR3 contains 14 residues. Germline V lookup: CDR1 SGDLS, CDR2 YYNGEE. Trimming stripped 0 bases from V and 0 bases from J, with 6 bases between. The CDR3: CASSVATMNTEAFF. CDR3 nucleotides: TGTGCCAGCAGCGTAGCTACCATGAACACTGAAGCTTTCTTT.

This clone was found a few times. This chain uses TRBV5-1 with TRBJ2-2, with D possibly being TRBD2 (5 bases). V was trimmed by 0 bases and J by 5 bases, leaving 11 bases between them. The germline V gene encodes CDR1 SGHRS and CDR2 YFSETQ. The CDR3 covers 15 residues. CDR3 region: CASSLDVTGTGELFF. CDR3 sequence (DNA): TGCGCCAGCAGCTTGGACGTCACGGGGACCGGGGAGCTGTTTTTT.

This chain joins TRBV30 and TRBJ1-1, with D unresolved. Germline CDR1 is GTSNPN and CDR2 is SVGIG (reference sequence). The V end lost 2 bases, the J end lost 2 bases, and 9 bases lay between the germline ends. This CDR3 has 13 amino acids. In DNA, the CDR3 is TGTGCCTGGAGTTTCGACACCAACACTGAAGCTTTCTTT. It encodes CAWSFDTNTEAFF.

The chain is built from TRBV21-1 and TRBJ2-5; TRBD2 is the table's D call and was not checked against the DNA. TRBV21-1 is assigned pseudogene status. The CDR3 totals 15 residues. The CDR3 nucleotides are TGTGCCAGCAGCTATATAGGACTACCCAAAGAGACCCAGTACTTC. This codes for CASSYIGLPKETQYF.

There are a few counts of this clone. V gene TRBV7-3 combines with J gene TRBJ2-7; 10 bases fit TRBD1. CDR1 is SGHTA and CDR2 is FQGTGA in the germline V gene. V was pared by 5 bases and J by 3 bases, with 4 bases of the junction left unmatched. This CDR3 spans 14 amino acids. The CDR3 region is CASSPGTGVYEQYF. The CDR3 DNA sequence: TGTGCCAGCAGCCCCGGGACAGGGGTCTACGAGCAGTACTTC.

A few counts support this clone. This clone may be a read error of a much larger clone one base away. This specimen includes other DNA sequences encoding the same CDR3. This chain links TRBV4-1 with TRBJ2-7, with 8 bases fitting TRBD2. J gave up 3 bases and V 4 bases, and 8 bases lay outside the gene matches. The germline V gene encodes CDR1 MGHRA and CDR2 YSYEKL. The CDR3 length is 15 residues. The CDR3 DNA reads TGCGCCAGCAGCCGGGTAGGGCGGGGGGACTACGAGCAGTACTTC. Protein sequence: CASSRVGRGDYEQYF.